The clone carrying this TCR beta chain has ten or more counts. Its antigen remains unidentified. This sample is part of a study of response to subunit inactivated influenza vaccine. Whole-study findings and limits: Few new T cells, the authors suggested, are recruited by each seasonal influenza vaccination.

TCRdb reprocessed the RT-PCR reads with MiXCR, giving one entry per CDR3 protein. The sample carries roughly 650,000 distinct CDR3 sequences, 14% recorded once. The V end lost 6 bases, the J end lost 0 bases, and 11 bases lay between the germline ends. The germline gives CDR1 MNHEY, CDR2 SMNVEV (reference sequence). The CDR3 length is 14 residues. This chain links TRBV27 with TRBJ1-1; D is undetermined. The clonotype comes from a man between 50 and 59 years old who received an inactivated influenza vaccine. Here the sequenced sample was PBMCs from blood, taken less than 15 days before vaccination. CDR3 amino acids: CASSPTGMNTEAFF. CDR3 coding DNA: TGTGCCAGCAGCCCCACCGGGATGAACACTGAAGCTTTCTTT.